This T cell receptor beta chain came from a study of identical twins. General study points: Cord blood beta clonotypes that were abundant carried fewer insertions, and memory repertoires showed no such trend. There was more out-of-frame TCR alpha sharing in monozygotic twins than models estimated.

In germline, CDR1 is SGHRS, CDR2 YFSETQ. V lost 4 bases and J lost 4, with 14 bases in between. This CDR3 contains 14 residues. This clonotype was seen a handful of times. Its target is not known. A universal primer binding site was introduced by template switching. The final cDNA contained unique molecular identifiers. Using its own MiXCR run on the 5' RACE reads, TCRdb lists one record per CDR3 protein. The sample has around 95,000 distinct CDR3 sequences; under 6.5% are singletons. Sequencing was carried out using memory T cells sorted from blood. V and J are TRBV5-1 and TRBJ1-1; perhaps TRBD1 as D (6 bases). This receptor was taken from a woman between 45 and 60 years old in good health. CDR3 nucleotides: TGCGCCAGCAGCAAAGGGGGGCTTGGCACTGAAGCTTTCTTT. As protein: CASSKGGLGTEAFF.